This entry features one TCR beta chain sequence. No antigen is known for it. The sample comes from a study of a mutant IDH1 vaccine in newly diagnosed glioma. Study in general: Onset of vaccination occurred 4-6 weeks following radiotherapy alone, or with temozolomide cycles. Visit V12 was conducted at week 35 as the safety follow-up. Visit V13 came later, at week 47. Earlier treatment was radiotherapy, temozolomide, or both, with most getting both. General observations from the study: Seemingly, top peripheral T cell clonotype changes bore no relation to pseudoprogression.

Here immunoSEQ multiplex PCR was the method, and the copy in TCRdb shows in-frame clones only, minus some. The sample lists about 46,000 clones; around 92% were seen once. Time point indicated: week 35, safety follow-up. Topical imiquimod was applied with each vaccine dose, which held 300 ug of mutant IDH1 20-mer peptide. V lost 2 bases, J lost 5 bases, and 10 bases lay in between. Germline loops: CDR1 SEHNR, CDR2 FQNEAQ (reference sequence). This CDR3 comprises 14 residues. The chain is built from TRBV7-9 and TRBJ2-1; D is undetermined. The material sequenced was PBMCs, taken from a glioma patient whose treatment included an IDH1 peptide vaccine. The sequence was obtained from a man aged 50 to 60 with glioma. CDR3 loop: CASSLRSEHNEQFF. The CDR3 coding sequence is TGTGCCAGCAGCTTACGTTCGGAACACAATGAGCAGTTCTTC.